The present T cell receptor beta chain was sequenced within a study of response to subunit inactivated influenza vaccine. Study findings and constraints: With each seasonal influenza vaccination, the authors suggested, few new T cells are recruited.

The table lists this clonotype with a few counts. Its antigen is not identified. TCRdb used MiXCR to reprocess the RT-PCR reads, holding one entry per CDR3 protein. The sample includes roughly 650,000 distinct CDR3 sequences, 15% to 18% of them seen just once. J was trimmed by 7 bases and V by 5 bases; bases with no gene match: 14. The CDR3 spans 15 residues. CDR1 and CDR2 from the germline V gene are MNHEY and SVGEGT. The TCR originated in a middle-aged man who received an inactivated influenza vaccine. The genes are TRBV6-2 or TRBV6-3 and TRBJ2-7, with 7 bases fitting TRBD1. The sample consisted of PBMCs from blood, taken about 13 days after vaccination. CDR3 coding DNA: TGTGCCAGCAGTCCCCTGTTCGGACAGGTCCTTGAGCAGTACTTC. Residues: CASSPLFGQVLEQYF.